A single sample is the source of the 10 T cell receptor beta chains below, sequenced in a study of blood T cell repertoires in COVID-19 (dated by TCRdb to between 2020 and 2021). The protocol used for the library was the immunoSEQ multiplex PCR assay. TCRdb holds this immuneACCESS table with in-frame rearrangements only. Some clones are missing; in checked studies, unresolved V genes explain under half, and the rest has no known cause. The sample table records about 140,000 clones; over 60% of these occur just once. In total, the top ten clones hold 15% to 20% of the sample. The sample was peripheral blood. The receptors originated from a man between 50 and 59 years old with acute or convalescent COVID-19.

The gene calls are TRBV29-1 and TRBJ2-2; D call uncertain. V dropped 7 bases and J dropped 4 bases, with 10 bases sitting between them. The CDR3 is made up of 12 amino acids. Looked up from germline, CDR1 is SQVTM and CDR2 is ANQGSEA. The DNA for the CDR3 is TGCAGCGCTAGACATCCCACCGGGGAGCTGTTTTTT. This encodes CSARHPTGELFF.

The chain uses TRBV6-5 and TRBJ1-1, with 7 nucleotides matching TRBD1. Unmatched junction bases numbered 11, after V lost 0 bases and J lost 7 bases. Germline CDR1 is MNHEY and CDR2 is SVGAGI. This CDR3 comprises 16 residues. CDR3 nucleotides: TGTGCCAGCAGTTACTCGTTGACACAGGGGACTGTTGAAGCTTTCTTT. Translating it yields CASSYSLTQGTVEAFF.

This sequence joins TRBV2 and TRBJ1-1, with TRBD1 as a possible D gene (5 bases). CDR3 length equals 15 residues. V was pared by 7 bases and J by 0 bases, with 15 bases between. CDR1 is SNHLY, CDR2 FYNNEI, per germline. CDR3 DNA: TGTGCCAGCAACCTGCGTTGGGGCGTGAACACTGAAGCTTTCTTT. This sequence encodes CASNLRWGVNTEAFF.

This clone was found once. This rearrangement joins TRBV6-6 to TRBJ1-1; TRBD1 might be the D (5 bases). CDR3 length: 13 residues. Germline V gives CDR1 MNHNY, CDR2 SVGAGI (reference sequence). Trimming pared 4 bases from V and 7 bases from J, leaving 13 bases between. CDR3 sequence: CASSSLSGGEAFF. In nucleotides, the CDR3 is TGTGCCAGCAGTTCCCTATCGGGGGGTGAAGCTTTCTTT.

A single count supports this clone. The V gene is TRBV19, the J gene TRBJ1-2; 7 nucleotides align to TRBD1. In germline, CDR1 is LNHDA, CDR2 SQIVND (reference sequence). The CDR3 has 14 residues. V lost 5 bases, J lost 4 bases, and 7 bases stayed unmatched. The chain's CDR3 is CASSLGQISYGYTF. The DNA of the CDR3 is TGTGCCAGTAGTCTGGGACAGATCAGCTATGGCTACACCTTC.

J is TRBJ2-1 and V is TRBV4-1; TRBD2 agrees at 8 bases. This CDR3 spans 16 amino acids. Per germline, CDR1 MGHRA and CDR2 YSYEKL. J lost 1 base, V lost 4 bases, and 6 bases had no gene match. CDR3 residues: CASSLPRGASYNEQFF. The DNA for the CDR3 is TGCGCCAGCAGCCTTCCGCGGGGGGCGTCCTACAATGAGCAGTTCTTC.

For the CDR3, the DNA is TGTGCCAGCAGTGGAGGTACGGCGCCTGAAGCTTTCTTT. This codes for CASSGGTAPEAFF. The chain employs TRBV2 and TRBJ1-1; D remains ambiguous. This CDR3 is 13 amino acids long. Per the germline V gene, CDR1 is SNHLY and CDR2 is FYNNEI. The germline V and J ends were trimmed by 4 bases and 6 bases, with 12 bases remaining between them.

CDR3 residues: CASSLVAGGVEQYF. The CDR3 DNA sequence: TGTGCCAGCAGCTTGGTAGCGGGGGGGGTCGAGCAGTACTTC. V usage is TRBV5-6 and J usage is TRBJ2-7; 11 bases align to TRBD2. Germline CDR1 reads SGHDT; CDR2 reads YYEEEE. V was pared by 0 bases and J by 6 bases, with 2 bases of the junction left unmatched. This CDR3 spans 14 amino acids.

The chain couples TRBV7-8 to TRBJ2-2; 8 bases line up with TRBD2. The CDR3 extends over 17 amino acids. V gave up 2 bases and J gave up 7 bases; unmatched junction bases: 12. Germline CDR1 reads SGHVS; CDR2 reads FQNEAQ. The CDR3 here is CASSLRVAAGGYGELFF. The CDR3 DNA sequence: TGTGCCAGCAGCTTACGAGTAGCGGCGGGGGGATACGGGGAGCTGTTTTTT.

This clone has only a few counts. The V and J genes are TRBV27 and TRBJ1-1; the match to TRBD1 covers 9 bases. The CDR3 is 16 residues long. J was trimmed by 3 bases and V by 6 bases; bases with no gene match: 11. Per germline, CDR1 MNHEY and CDR2 SMNVEV (reference sequence). CDR3 sequence (DNA): TGTGCCAGCAGATCCCGGACAGGGGATCGTCACACTGAAGCTTTCTTT. Residues: CASRSRTGDRHTEAFF.